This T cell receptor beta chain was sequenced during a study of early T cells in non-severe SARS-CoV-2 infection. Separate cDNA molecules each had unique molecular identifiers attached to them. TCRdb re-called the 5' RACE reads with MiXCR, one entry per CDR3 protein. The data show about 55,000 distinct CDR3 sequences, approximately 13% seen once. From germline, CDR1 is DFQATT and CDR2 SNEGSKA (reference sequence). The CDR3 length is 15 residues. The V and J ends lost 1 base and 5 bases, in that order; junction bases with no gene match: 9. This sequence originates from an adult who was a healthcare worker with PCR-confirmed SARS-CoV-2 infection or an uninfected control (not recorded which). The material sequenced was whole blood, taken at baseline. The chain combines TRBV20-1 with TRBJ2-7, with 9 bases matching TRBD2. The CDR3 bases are TGCAGTGCTAGAGGTAGCGGGGGCTTTCGGGACGAGCAGTACTTC. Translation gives CSARGSGGFRDEQYF.